A single T cell receptor (beta chain) is shown here with its context. This entry comes from a study of blood T cell repertoires in COVID-19. Study-level background: PBMCs, B-cell-depleted T cells, or T cells provided the cDNA or gDNA that made up the material.

With 7 bases removed from V and 8 bases from J, the gap between germline ends came to 8 bases. The CDR3 length is 10 residues. Germline values: CDR1 LGHDT, CDR2 YNNKEL (reference sequence). Clones were sequenced by immunoSEQ multiplex PCR, and TCRdb holds only the in-frame ones, with some missing. The sample contains around 140,000 clones, around nine tenths of which appear only once. This TCR was recovered from a woman aged 60 to 75 with acute or convalescent COVID-19. This chain joins TRBV3-1 (or the pseudogene TRBV3-2) and TRBJ1-2; no reliable D call. The sample taken for sequencing was peripheral blood. In DNA form, the CDR3 reads TGTGCCAGCATAGGAGTCGGCTACACCTTC. Its protein is CASIGVGYTF.